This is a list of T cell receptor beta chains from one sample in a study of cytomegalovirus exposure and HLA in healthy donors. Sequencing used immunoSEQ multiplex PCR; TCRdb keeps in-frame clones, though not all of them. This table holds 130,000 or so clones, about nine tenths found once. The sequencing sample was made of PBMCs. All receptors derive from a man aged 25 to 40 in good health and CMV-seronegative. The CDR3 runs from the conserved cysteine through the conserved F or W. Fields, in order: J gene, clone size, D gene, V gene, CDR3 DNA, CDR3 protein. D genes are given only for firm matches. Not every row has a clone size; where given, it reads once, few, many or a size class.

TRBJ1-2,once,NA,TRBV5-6,TGTGCCAGCAGCTTGGGACAGCAACCGTATGGCTACACCTTC,CASSLGQQPYGYTF
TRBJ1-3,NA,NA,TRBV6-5,TGTGCCAGCAGTTCCCGGGAAGCGGCAGGAAACACCATATATTTT,CASSSREAAGNTIYF
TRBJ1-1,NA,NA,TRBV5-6,TGTGCCAGCAGCGTGGTCGGGACTGAAGCTTTCTTT,CASSVVGTEAFF
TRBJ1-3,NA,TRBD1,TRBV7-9,TGTGCCAGCAGCCCCCCCGGGACAGGGGGCGCTCGTAACACCATATATTTT,CASSPPGTGGARNTIYF
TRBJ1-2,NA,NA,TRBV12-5,TGTGCTAGAACCCGGGCGGGGTGGGGCCATGGCTACACCTTC,CARTRAGWGHGYTF
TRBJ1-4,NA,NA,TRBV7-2,TGTGCCAGCAGCCCCAGTAACAATAATGAAAAACTGTTTTTT,CASSPSNNNEKLFF
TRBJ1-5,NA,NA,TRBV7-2,TGTGCCAGCAGCGTCAGGGGCGGAGGTCAGCCCCAGCATTTT,CASSVRGGGQPQHF
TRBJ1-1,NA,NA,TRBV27,TGTGCCAGCAGTATTAACCCCACGGGGGGTTTTACTGAAGCTTTCTTT,CASSINPTGGFTEAFF
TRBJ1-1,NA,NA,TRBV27,TGTGCCAGCAGTTTAACCAGGGGAGCTGAAGCTTTCTTT,CASSLTRGAEAFF
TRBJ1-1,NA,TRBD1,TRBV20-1,TGCAGTGCTGGCAGGGGGCCGGGAGCTTTCTTT,CSAGRGPGAFF
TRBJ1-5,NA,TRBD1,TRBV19,TGTGCCAGTAGTATAATCAAGGACAGGGGAGGGGGCAATCAGCCCCAGCATTTT,CASSIIKDRGGGNQPQHF
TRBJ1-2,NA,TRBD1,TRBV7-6,TGTGCCAGCAGCCCCGGGACAGACTATGGCTACACCTTC,CASSPGTDYGYTF
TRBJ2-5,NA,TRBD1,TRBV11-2,TGTGCCAGCAGCTTAGATAGGGGACAGGGTTTTGAGACCCAGTACTTC,CASSLDRGQGFETQYF
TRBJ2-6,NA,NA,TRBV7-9,TGTGCCAGCAGCTTAGTCTCAGTCTCTGGGGCCAACGTCCTGACTTTC,CASSLVSVSGANVLTF
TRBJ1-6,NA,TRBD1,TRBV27,TGTGCCAGCAGTCTGGAGGGGGCATCCTATAATTCACCCCTCCACTTT,CASSLEGASYNSPLHF
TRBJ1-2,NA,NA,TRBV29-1,TGCAGCGTCGATGGGGGACTCTATGGCTACACCTTC,CSVDGGLYGYTF
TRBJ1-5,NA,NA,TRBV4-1,TGCGCCAGCAGCCAAGAGGGCCGGGGGGCGGATCAGCCCCAGCATTTT,CASSQEGRGADQPQHF
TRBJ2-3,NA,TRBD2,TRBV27,TGTGCCAGCAGTTTTATTCGGGGGGGCACAGATACGCAGTATTTT,CASSFIRGGTDTQYF
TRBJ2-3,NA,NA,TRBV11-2,TGTGCCAGCAGCTCGGGCCAGGGTGGAGATACGCAGTATTTT,CASSSGQGGDTQYF
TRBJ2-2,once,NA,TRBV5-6,TGTGCCAGCAGCTTGAGTCCATCTACCTGGGAGCTGTTTTTT,CASSLSPSTWELFF